This T cell receptor (beta chain) was found in a study of T cell responses to AZD1222 COVID-19 vaccine. Study-level findings and limits: Donors were largely white British and mainly female; clonal diversity was possibly underestimated. In the spike-specific TCR repertoire, nearly half reportedly target unmutated variant regions. Spike as a whole was targeted by vaccine-associated CD4 TCRs, dominant at 160-218 and 743-854.

Sequenced by immunoSEQ multiplex PCR; TCRdb stores in-frame clones only, minus some. Seen here are tens of thousands of clones, more than 75% observed once, and the top ten hold 9.5% to 13%. A word on this clone: As yet, its antigen is unknown.

V shed 3 bases and J shed 3 bases, with 22 bases lying between them. Germline V gene data show CDR1 as SGDLS and CDR2 as YYNGEE. The length of the CDR3 is 18 residues. Second doses were pooled across both intervals (about 4 or about 12 weeks). The TCR was taken from an adult who received the AZD1222 COVID-19 vaccine. The input for sequencing was peripheral blood, taken 28 days after the second AZD1222 dose. J is TRBJ2-1 and V is TRBV9; possible D gene TRBD2, 5 bases. CDR3 sequence (DNA): TGTGCCAGCAGCGCTGGTTCCGGGGTGAAAGTCTTCTACAATGAGCAGTTCTTC. This gives the protein CASSAGSGVKVFYNEQFF. Using reference TRBV9 and TRBJ2-1 for the parts outside the CDR3, the full variable domain is DSGVTQTPKHLITATGQRVTLRCSPRSGDLSVYWYQQSLDQGLQFLIQYYNGEERAKGNILERFSAQQFPDLHSELNLSSLELGDSALYFCASSAGSGVKVFYNEQFFGPGTRLTVL.